This T cell receptor (beta chain) is drawn from a study of blood T cell repertoires in COVID-19. The V end was cut by 4 bases, the J end by 10 bases, with 14 bases between. The germline CDR1 and CDR2 sequences are MNHNY and SVGAGI (reference sequence). This CDR3 is 14 amino acids long. Sequenced by immunoSEQ multiplex PCR; TCRdb stores in-frame clones only, minus some. The repertoire has over 200,000 clones, roughly 86% of them found once; the top ten carry approximately 8.1%. This chain uses TRBV6-6 with TRBJ1-6; D perhaps matches TRBD1 (5 bases). The clonotype comes from a woman aged 45-60 years with active or convalescent COVID-19. The sequencing sample was made of peripheral blood. The CDR3 spells CASSSSGLFSPLHF. CDR3 sequence (DNA): TGTGCCAGCAGTTCCTCGGGACTCTTCTCACCCCTCCACTTT.